A selection of T cell receptor beta chains follows, all from one sample in a study of blood T cell repertoires in COVID-19. Assay used: immunoSEQ multiplex PCR; TCRdb lists only in-frame clones, some missing. The repertoire holds roughly 130,000 clones, more than 60% seen once, with around 17% in the top ten. The sequenced sample was peripheral blood. The receptor set was obtained from a man aged 50-59 years with acute or convalescent COVID-19. The CDR3 runs from the conserved cysteine through the conserved F or W. The D gene is left open where the match is weak. Not every row has a clone size; where given, it reads once, few, many or a size class.

>TRBJ1-5|TRBD1|few|TRBV2
CASSIGQEGSRQPQHF
TGTGCCAGCAGTATTGGACAGGAAGGTTCACGTCAGCCCCAGCATTTT
>TRBJ1-2|TRBD1|NA|TRBV2
CASINDRQGKGYTF
TGTGCCAGCATAAATGACCGACAGGGCAAGGGCTACACCTTC
>TRBJ1-1|TRBD1|once|TRBV19
CASRWGQGAINTEAFF
TGTGCCAGTAGATGGGGACAGGGGGCGATAAACACTGAAGCTTTCTTT
>TRBJ1-5|TRBD1|NA|TRBV10-3
CAISEDRGHNQPQHF
TGTGCCATCAGTGAGGACAGGGGGCACAATCAGCCCCAGCATTTT
>TRBJ2-1|NA|NA|TRBV18
CASSPPNGDKQFF
TGTGCCAGCTCACCACCGAACGGGGATAAGCAGTTCTTC
>TRBJ1-6|TRBD1|NA|TRBV3-1/TRBV3-2
CASSRDRVDNSPLHF
TGTGCCAGCAGCCGGGACAGGGTAGATAATTCACCCCTCCACTTT
>TRBJ1-6|NA|NA|TRBV7-8
CASSTRNGAVDSPLHF
TGTGCCAGCAGCACCCGAAATGGGGCTGTGGATTCACCCCTCCACTTT
>TRBJ2-7|TRBD2|NA|TRBV29-1
CSVSGGPLYEQYF
TGCAGCGTCAGCGGGGGGCCCCTCTACGAGCAGTACTTC
>TRBJ1-6|NA|NA|TRBV6-1
CASSDRGGHNSPLHF
TGTGCCAGCAGTGATCGGGGTGGACATAATTCACCCCTCCACTTT
>TRBJ1-1|NA|NA|TRBV10-3
CAISPESGTKAFF
TGTGCCATCAGCCCCGAATCCGGGACAAAAGCTTTCTTT
>TRBJ2-1|TRBD1|NA|TRBV7-3
CASSLGQGTNEQFF
TGTGCCAGCAGCTTAGGACAGGGGACGAATGAGCAGTTCTTC
>TRBJ1-2|NA|once|TRBV7-2
CASSLRTASYGYTF
TGTGCCAGCAGCCTCAGGACAGCCTCCTATGGCTACACCTTC
>TRBJ2-2|NA|NA|TRBV9
CASSVEGAGTGELFF
TGTGCCAGCAGCGTAGAAGGGGCCGGCACCGGGGAGCTGTTTTTT
>TRBJ1-1|NA|NA|TRBV18
CASSPGGRNTEAFF
TGTGCCAGCTCACCCGGGGGGCGTAACACTGAAGCTTTCTTT
>TRBJ2-3|NA|once|TRBV5-1
CASSLGGTGATDTQYF
TGCGCCAGCAGCTTGGGGGGCACTGGGGCCACAGATACGCAGTATTTT
>TRBJ1-3|NA|few|TRBV30
CAWSVGSTSGNTIYF
TGTGCCTGGAGTGTAGGGAGTACCTCTGGAAACACCATATATTTT
>TRBJ2-2|TRBD1|NA|TRBV6-1
CASSATGTGRSGELFF
TGTGCCAGCAGTGCGACCGGGACAGGGAGATCCGGGGAGCTGTTTTTT
>TRBJ1-5|NA|once|TRBV7-6
CASSLEGLSQPQHF
TGTGCCAGCAGCTTAGAGGGGTTGAGTCAGCCCCAGCATTTT
>TRBJ1-5|TRBD1|NA|TRBV19
CASSTPATGLNNQPQHF
TGTGCCAGTAGTACTCCAGCGACAGGGTTGAACAATCAGCCCCAGCATTTT
>TRBJ2-1|NA|NA|TRBV11-2
CASSLRTASEQFF
TGTGCCAGCAGCTTACGGACAGCTAGCGAGCAGTTCTTC
>TRBJ1-2|NA|few|TRBV5-1
CASRYDINYGYTF
TGCGCCAGCAGGTATGACATCAACTATGGCTACACCTTC
>TRBJ2-5|NA|few|TRBV6-1
CASSETSLQETQYF
TGTGCCAGCAGTGAAACAAGTCTCCAAGAGACCCAGTACTTC
>TRBJ1-2|TRBD1|many|TRBV18
CASSRTGAGSNYGYTF
TGTGCCAGCTCTCGGACAGGAGCAGGTTCTAACTATGGCTACACCTTC
>TRBJ1-2|NA|few|TRBV14
CASSQQGADSNYGYTF
TGTGCCAGCAGCCAACAAGGCGCGGACAGCAACTATGGCTACACCTTC
>TRBJ2-3|TRBD2|few|TRBV4-2
CASSQDNGRLAGPRDTQYF
TGTGCCAGCAGCCAAGATAATGGGCGACTAGCGGGGCCCCGGGATACGCAGTATTTT
>TRBJ2-5|NA|NA|TRBV19
CASSTRGETQYF
TGTGCCAGTAGTACCAGGGGTGAGACCCAGTACTTC
>TRBJ2-1|TRBD1|NA|TRBV6-1
CASSSRQGGDEQFF
TGTGCCAGCAGTTCTCGACAGGGTGGGGATGAGCAGTTCTTC
>TRBJ1-5|NA|NA|TRBV15
CATSSPDRINQPQHF
TGTGCCACCAGCAGTCCCGACAGGATAAATCAGCCCCAGCATTTT
>TRBJ2-1|TRBD2|NA|TRBV7-3
CASSKVSGGAFGLNEQFF
TGTGCCAGCAGTAAAGTTAGCGGGGGGGCCTTCGGTTTAAATGAGCAGTTCTTC
>TRBJ1-5|TRBD1|NA|TRBV5-6
CASSLRTGFGNQPQHF
TGTGCCAGCAGCCTTCGGACAGGGTTCGGCAATCAGCCCCAGCATTTT
>TRBJ2-5|TRBD2|NA|TRBV28
CASSFDGGGETQYF
TGTGCCAGCAGTTTTGATGGGGGAGGGGAGACCCAGTACTTC